This T cell receptor (beta chain) was obtained from a study of blood T cells in healthy people across ages. Study-wide results and limits: The fall in TCR beta diversity per million T cells was roughly linear with age.

CDR1 and CDR2 (germline): SQVTM, ANQGSEA. The CDR3 has 15 amino acids. V shed 4 bases and J 2 bases; nucleotides not matched to a gene: 8. Extraction yielded at least 6 micrograms of total RNA per sample. With a J-beta primer mix and a sample-barcoded 5' primer, a second PCR ran roughly 6 to 12 cycles. A template-switch adaptor containing 12 random nucleotides labeled each cDNA molecule. One entry per CDR3 protein, called by TCRdb with MiXCR from the 5' RACE reads. The sample consists of over a million distinct CDR3 sequences, under 55% of them appearing once. This clonotype was detected only a few times. Its antigen is unknown.

This TCR came from a woman aged 55-70 years in good health. The chain links TRBV29-1 to TRBJ2-1; 7 nucleotides agree with TRBD1. Material: blood. For the CDR3, the DNA is TGCAGCGTTGGGGTACAGGGGTTCCCCTACAATGAGCAGTTCTTC. Translation gives CSVGVQGFPYNEQFF.